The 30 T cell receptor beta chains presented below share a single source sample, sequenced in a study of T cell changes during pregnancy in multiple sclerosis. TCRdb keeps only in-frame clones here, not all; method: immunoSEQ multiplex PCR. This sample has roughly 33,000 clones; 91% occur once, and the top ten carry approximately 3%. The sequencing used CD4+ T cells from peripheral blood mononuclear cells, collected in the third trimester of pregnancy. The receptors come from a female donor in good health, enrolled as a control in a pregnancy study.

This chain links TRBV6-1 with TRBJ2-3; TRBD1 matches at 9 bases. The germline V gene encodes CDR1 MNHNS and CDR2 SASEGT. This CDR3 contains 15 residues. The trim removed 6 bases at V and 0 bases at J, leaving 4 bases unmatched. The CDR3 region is CASRTGTGSTDTQYF. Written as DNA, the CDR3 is TGTGCCAGCAGAACCGGGACAGGGAGCACAGATACGCAGTATTTT.

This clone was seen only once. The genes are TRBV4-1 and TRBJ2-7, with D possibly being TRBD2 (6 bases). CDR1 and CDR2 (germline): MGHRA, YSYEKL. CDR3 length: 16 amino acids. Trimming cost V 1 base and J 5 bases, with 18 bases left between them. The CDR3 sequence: CASSQAHRPGEHEQYF. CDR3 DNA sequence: TGCGCCAGCAGCCAAGCCCACAGGCCGGGGGAGCACGAGCAGTACTTC.

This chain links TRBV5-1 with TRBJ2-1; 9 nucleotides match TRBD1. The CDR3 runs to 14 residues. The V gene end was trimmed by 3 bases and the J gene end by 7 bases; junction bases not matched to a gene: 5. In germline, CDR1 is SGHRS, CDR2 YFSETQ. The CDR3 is CASSSGTGLNEQFF. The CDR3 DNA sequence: TGCGCCAGCAGCTCCGGGACAGGGCTGAATGAGCAGTTCTTC. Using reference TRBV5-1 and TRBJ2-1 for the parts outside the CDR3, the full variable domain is KAGVTQTPRYLIKTRGQQVTLSCSPISGHRSVSWYQQTPGQGLQFLFEYFSETQRNKGNFPGRFSGRQFSNSRSEMNVSTLELGDSALYLCASSSGTGLNEQFFGPGTRLTVL.

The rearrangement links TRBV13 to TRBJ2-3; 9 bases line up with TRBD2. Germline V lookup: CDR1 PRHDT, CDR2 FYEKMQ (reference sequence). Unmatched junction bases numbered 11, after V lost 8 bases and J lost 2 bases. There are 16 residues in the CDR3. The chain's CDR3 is CASRREGLAYTDTQYF. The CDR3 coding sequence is TGTGCCAGCCGTCGCGAGGGACTAGCTTACACAGATACGCAGTATTTT.

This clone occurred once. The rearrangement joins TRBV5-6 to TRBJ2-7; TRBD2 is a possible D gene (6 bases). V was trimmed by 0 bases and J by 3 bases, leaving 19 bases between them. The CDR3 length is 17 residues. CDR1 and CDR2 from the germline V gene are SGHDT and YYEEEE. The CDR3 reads CASSLGVWGPGDYEQYF. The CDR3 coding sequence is TGTGCCAGCAGCTTGGGGGTTTGGGGTCCGGGGGACTACGAGCAGTACTTC.

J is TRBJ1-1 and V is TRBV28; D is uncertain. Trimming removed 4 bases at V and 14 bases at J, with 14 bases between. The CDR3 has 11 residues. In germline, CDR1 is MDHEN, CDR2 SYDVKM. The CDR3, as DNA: TGTGCCAGCAGTTCCAGGCCCTCACTCTTCTTT. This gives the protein CASSSRPSLFF. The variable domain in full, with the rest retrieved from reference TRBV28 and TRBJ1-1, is DVKVTQSSRYLVKRTGEKVFLECVQDMDHENMFWYRQDPGLGLRLIYFSYDVKMKEKGDIPEGYSVSREKKERFSLILESASTNQTSMYLCASSSRPSLFFGQGTRLTVV.

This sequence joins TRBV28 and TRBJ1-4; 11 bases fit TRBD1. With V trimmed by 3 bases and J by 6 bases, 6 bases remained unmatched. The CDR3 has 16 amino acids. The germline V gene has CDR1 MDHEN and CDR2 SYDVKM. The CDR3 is CASSFHRDRGDEKLFF. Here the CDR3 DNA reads TGTGCCAGCAGTTTCCACCGGGACAGGGGGGATGAAAAACTGTTTTTT.

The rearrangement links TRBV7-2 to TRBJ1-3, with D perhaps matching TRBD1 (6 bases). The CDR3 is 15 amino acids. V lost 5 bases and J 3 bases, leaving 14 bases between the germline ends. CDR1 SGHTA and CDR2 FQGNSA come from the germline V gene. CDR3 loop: CASSTPGHRGNTIYF. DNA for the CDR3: TGTGCCAGCAGCACACCGGGACACCGTGGAAACACCATATATTTT.

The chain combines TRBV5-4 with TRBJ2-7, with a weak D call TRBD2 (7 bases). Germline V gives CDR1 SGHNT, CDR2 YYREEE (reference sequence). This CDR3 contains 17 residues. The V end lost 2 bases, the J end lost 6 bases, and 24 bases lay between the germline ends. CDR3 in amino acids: CASSLIGGGGGRVEQYF. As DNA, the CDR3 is TGTGCCAGCAGCTTAATCGGAGGGGGAGGGGGAAGAGTCGAGCAGTACTTC.

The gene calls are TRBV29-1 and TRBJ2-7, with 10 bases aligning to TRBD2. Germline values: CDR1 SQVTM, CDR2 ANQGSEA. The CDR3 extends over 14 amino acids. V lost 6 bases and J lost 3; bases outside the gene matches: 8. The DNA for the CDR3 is TGCAGCGTATTCGGGCTAGCGGGAGACTACGAGCAGTACTTC. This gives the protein CSVFGLAGDYEQYF.

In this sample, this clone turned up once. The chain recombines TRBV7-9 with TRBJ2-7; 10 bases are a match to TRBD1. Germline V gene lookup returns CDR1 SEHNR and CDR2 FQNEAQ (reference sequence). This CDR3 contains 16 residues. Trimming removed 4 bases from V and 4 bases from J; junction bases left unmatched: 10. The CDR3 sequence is CASSSGDRGLRYEQYF. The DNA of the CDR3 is TGTGCCAGCAGCTCGGGAGACAGGGGGCTTCGTTACGAGCAGTACTTC.

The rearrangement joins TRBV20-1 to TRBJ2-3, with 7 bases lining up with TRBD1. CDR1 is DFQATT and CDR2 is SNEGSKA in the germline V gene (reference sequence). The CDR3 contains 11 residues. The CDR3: CSRQGADTQYF. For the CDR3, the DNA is TGCAGCAGACAGGGTGCAGATACGCAGTATTTT.

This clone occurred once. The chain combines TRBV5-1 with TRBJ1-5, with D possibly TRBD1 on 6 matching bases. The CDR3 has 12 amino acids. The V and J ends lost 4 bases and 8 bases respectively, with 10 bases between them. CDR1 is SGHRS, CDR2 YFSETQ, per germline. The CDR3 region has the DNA TGCGCCAGCAGCCCCGAGGGGGAGCCCCAGCATTTT. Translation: CASSPEGEPQHF.

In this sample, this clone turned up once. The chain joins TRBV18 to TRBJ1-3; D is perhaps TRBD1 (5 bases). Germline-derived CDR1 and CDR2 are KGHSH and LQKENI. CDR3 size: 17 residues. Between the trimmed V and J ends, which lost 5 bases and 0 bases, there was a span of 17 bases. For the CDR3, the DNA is TGTGCCAGCTCATCAATTAGGACGGGGGACTCTGGAAACACCATATATTTT. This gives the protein CASSSIRTGDSGNTIYF.

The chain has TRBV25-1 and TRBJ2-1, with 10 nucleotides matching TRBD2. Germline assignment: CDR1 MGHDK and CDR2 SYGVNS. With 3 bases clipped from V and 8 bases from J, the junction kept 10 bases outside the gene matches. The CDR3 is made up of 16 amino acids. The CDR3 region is CASSDSGTSVPYEQFF. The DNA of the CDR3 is TGTGCCAGCAGTGACTCCGGGACTAGCGTCCCCTATGAGCAGTTCTTC.

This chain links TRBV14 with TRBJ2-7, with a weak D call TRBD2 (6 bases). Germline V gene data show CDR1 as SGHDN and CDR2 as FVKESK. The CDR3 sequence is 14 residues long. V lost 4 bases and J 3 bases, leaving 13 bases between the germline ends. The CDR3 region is CASSRVRDLYEQYF. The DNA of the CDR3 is TGTGCCAGCAGCCGGGTGCGGGATCTCTACGAGCAGTACTTC.

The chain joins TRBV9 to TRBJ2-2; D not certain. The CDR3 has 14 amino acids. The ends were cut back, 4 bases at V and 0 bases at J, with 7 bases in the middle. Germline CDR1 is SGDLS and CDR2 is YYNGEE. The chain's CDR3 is CASSPLANTGELFF. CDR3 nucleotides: TGTGCCAGCAGCCCTTTAGCGAACACCGGGGAGCTGTTTTTT.

CDR3 DNA: TGTGCCAGCAGCTTAGTTCGGGGAGGGGGCGGGGAGCTGTTTTTT. Its translation: CASSLVRGGGGELFF. The J gene is TRBJ2-2, the V gene TRBV7-2, with a possible D match to TRBD2 (7 bases). The CDR3 sequence is 15 residues long. Germline CDR1 and CDR2: SGHTA and FQGNSA. The germline V and J ends were trimmed by 1 base and 7 bases, with 13 bases remaining between them.

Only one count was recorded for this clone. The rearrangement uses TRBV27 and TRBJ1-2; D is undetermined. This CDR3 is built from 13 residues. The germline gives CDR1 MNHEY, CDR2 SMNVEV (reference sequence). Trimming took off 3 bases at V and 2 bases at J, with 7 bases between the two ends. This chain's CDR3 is CASSFWQNYGYTF. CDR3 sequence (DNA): TGTGCCAGCAGTTTCTGGCAGAACTATGGCTACACCTTC.

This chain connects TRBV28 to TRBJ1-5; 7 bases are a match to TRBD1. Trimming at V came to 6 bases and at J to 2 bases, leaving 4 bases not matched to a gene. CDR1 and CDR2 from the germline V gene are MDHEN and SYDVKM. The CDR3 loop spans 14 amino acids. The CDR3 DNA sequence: TGTGCCAGCAGCCCTGGACAGGGCAATCAGCCCCAGCATTTT. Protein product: CASSPGQGNQPQHF.

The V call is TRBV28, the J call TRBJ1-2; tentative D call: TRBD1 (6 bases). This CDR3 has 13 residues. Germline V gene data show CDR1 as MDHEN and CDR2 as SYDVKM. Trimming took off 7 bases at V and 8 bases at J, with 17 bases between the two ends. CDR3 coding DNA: TGTGCCAGCATGGGGGGGGCGAACGAGGGCTACACCTTC. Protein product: CASMGGANEGYTF.

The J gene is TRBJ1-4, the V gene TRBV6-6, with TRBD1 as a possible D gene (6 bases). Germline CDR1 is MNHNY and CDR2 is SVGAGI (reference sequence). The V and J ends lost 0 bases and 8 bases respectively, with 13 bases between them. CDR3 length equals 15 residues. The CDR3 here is CASSYSRDMDEKLFF. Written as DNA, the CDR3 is TGTGCCAGCAGTTACTCCCGGGACATGGACGAAAAACTGTTTTTT.

The chain's CDR3 is CASSGTRTNEQFF. The CDR3 coding sequence is TGCGCCAGCAGTGGGACTAGGACAAATGAGCAGTTCTTC. This rearrangement joins TRBV10-1 to TRBJ2-1; TRBD2 matches 7 bases. With 4 bases clipped from V and 7 bases from J, the junction kept 4 bases outside the gene matches. Germline CDR1 reads WNHNN; CDR2 reads SYGVQD (reference sequence). The CDR3 is 13 residues long.

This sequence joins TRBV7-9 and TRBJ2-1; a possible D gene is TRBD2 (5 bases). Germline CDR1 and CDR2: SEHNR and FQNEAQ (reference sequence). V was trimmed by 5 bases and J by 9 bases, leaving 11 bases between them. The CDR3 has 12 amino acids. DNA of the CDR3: TGTGCCAGCAGCCCGCCCCGGGGTGAGCAGTTCTTC. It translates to CASSPPRGEQFF.

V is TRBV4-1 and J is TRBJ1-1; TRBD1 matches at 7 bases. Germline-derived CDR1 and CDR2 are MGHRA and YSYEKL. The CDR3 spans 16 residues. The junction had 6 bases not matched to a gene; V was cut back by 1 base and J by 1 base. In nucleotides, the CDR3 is TGCGCCAGCAGCCAAGGACAGGGCGCCTGGAACACTGAAGCTTTCTTT. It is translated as CASSQGQGAWNTEAFF.

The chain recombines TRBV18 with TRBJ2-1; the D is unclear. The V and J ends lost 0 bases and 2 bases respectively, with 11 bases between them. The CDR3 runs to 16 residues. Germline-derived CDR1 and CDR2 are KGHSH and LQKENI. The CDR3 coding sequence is TGTGCCAGCTCACCACCGGTGAGCCGCCCCTACAATGAGCAGTTCTTC. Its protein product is CASSPPVSRPYNEQFF.

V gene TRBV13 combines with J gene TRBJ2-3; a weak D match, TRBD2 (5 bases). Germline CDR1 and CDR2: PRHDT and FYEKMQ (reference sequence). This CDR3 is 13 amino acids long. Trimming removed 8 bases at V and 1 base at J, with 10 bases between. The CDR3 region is CASGIGGTDTQYF. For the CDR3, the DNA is TGTGCCAGCGGCATCGGGGGCACAGATACGCAGTATTTT.

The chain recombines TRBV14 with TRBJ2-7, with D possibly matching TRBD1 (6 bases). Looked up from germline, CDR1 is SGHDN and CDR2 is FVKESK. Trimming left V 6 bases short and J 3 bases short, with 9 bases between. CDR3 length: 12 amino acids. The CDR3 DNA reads TGTGCCAGCAGTTGGACAGTCTACGAGCAGTACTTC. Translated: CASSWTVYEQYF.

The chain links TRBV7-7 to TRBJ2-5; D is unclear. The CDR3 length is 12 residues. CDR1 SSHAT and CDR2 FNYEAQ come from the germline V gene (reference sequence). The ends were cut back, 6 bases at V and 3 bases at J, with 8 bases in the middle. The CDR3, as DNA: TGTGCCAGCAGTCAGAACGAAGAGACCCAGTACTTC. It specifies CASSQNEETQYF.

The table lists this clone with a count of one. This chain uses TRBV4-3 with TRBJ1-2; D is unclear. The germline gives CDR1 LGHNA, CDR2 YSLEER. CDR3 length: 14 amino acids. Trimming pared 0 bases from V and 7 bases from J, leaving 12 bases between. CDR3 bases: TGCGCCAGCAGCCAAGAATGGAGAAAAGGTGGCTACACCTTC. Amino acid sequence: CASSQEWRKGGYTF.